The 11 T cell receptor beta chains reported below all come from one sample, sequenced in a study of cytomegalovirus exposure and HLA in healthy donors. Vbeta (60) and Jbeta (13) primers were used in the PCR. Using immunoSEQ multiplex PCR, the repertoire was profiled, and TCRdb retains in-frame clones only, with some absent. In the table there are 150,000 to 200,000 clones, just under 85% of which are singletons. Sequencing was carried out using PBMCs. The receptors were gathered from a girl aged 10 to 17 in good health and CMV-seropositive.

The V and J genes are TRBV5-6 and TRBJ2-7; D gene unclear. Germline V gene data show CDR1 as SGHDT and CDR2 as YYEEEE. V was trimmed by 4 bases and J by 2 bases, leaving 13 bases between them. The CDR3 extends over 14 amino acids. CDR3 nucleotides: TGTGCCAGCAGCCCTACTGTTGGTCCCTACGAGCAGTACTTC. Translating it yields CASSPTVGPYEQYF.

The chain joins TRBV11-2 to TRBJ2-5; D gene ambiguous. Germline V gene lookup returns CDR1 SGHAT and CDR2 FQNNGV. V lost 0 bases to trimming and J lost 5 bases, with 7 bases between them. CDR3 length equals 13 residues. The CDR3 DNA follows: TGTGCCAGCAGCTTAGATCAATTGGAGACCCAGTACTTC. It encodes CASSLDQLETQYF.

The gene calls are TRBV28 and TRBJ2-2; a weak D match, TRBD2 (5 bases). CDR3 size: 17 residues. Germline lookup yields CDR1 MDHEN and CDR2 SYDVKM. V was pared by 3 bases and J by 4 bases, with 18 bases between. The CDR3 region is CASSFFSEAAGTGELFF. The CDR3 DNA sequence: TGTGCCAGCAGTTTTTTCAGCGAGGCGGCGGGCACCGGGGAGCTGTTTTTT.

The chain combines TRBV19 with TRBJ1-3; D possibly corresponds to TRBD1 (5 bases). The CDR3 covers 13 residues. The ends were cut back, 6 bases at V and 4 bases at J, with 10 bases in the middle. CDR1 is LNHDA and CDR2 is SQIVND in the germline V gene (reference sequence). For the CDR3, the DNA is TGTGCCAGTAGACTATCAGGGGGAAACACCATATATTTT. Translated, it gives CASRLSGGNTIYF.

V is TRBV5-6 and J is TRBJ1-1; D unresolved. The CDR3 covers 12 residues. Deletions cut 4 bases from V and 6 bases from J, with 10 bases between. CDR1 SGHDT and CDR2 YYEEEE come from the germline V gene. CDR3 in DNA: TGTGCCAGCAGCGCGGGGATAGCTGAAGCTTTCTTT. It encodes CASSAGIAEAFF.

This sequence joins TRBV7-8 and TRBJ1-1; no clear D gene. This CDR3 has 17 amino acids. The germline gives CDR1 SGHVS, CDR2 FQNEAQ. V was cut by 1 base and J by 0 bases, with 15 bases left in between. The CDR3 spells CASSLGPRQPVNTEAFF. CDR3 sequence (DNA): TGTGCCAGCAGCTTAGGACCCCGACAACCGGTGAACACTGAAGCTTTCTTT.

This chain connects TRBV6-5 to TRBJ1-4; 7 nucleotides match TRBD1. Germline V gives CDR1 MNHEY, CDR2 SVGAGI. V shed 6 bases, J shed 4 bases, and the junction held 8 bases outside the gene matches. CDR3 length: 15 residues. The chain's CDR3 is CASRQRNRGNEKLFF. The CDR3 coding sequence is TGTGCCAGCAGACAACGTAACAGGGGTAATGAAAAACTGTTTTTT.

The V gene is TRBV13, the J gene TRBJ1-5; TRBD1 might be the D (6 bases). Trimming took off 5 bases at V and 6 bases at J, with 20 bases between the two ends. The CDR3 loop spans 16 amino acids. The germline CDR1 and CDR2 sequences are PRHDT and FYEKMQ (reference sequence). The CDR3 nucleotides are TGTGCCAGCAGCACACGGGGACCTGGGGGCCCTCAGCCCCAGCATTTT. It yields the protein CASSTRGPGGPQPQHF.

CDR3 sequence: CASSSGDPGANVLTF. The CDR3 DNA sequence: TGTGCCAGCAGCTCCGGGGATCCTGGGGCCAACGTCCTGACTTTC. This chain links TRBV5-4 with TRBJ2-6, with D tentatively TRBD2 (5 bases). CDR3 length: 15 residues. V was trimmed by 3 bases and J by 2 bases, leaving 9 bases between them. Germline CDR1 SGHNT, CDR2 YYREEE (reference sequence). Full variable domain (missing parts from reference TRBV5-4 and TRBJ2-6): ETGVTQSPTHLIKTRGQQVTLRCSSQSGHNTVSWYQQALGQGPQFIFQYYREEENGRGNFPPRFSGLQFPNYSSELNVNALELDDSALYLCASSSGDPGANVLTFGAGSRLTVL.

V gene TRBV5-8 combines with J gene TRBJ2-5; D not certain. Germline values: CDR1 SGHTS, CDR2 YDEGEE. Deletions cut 4 bases from V and 2 bases from J, with 9 bases between. This CDR3 region has 13 residues. The CDR3 DNA follows: TGTGCCAGCAGCCGCGGTCTTCAAGAGACCCAGTACTTC. This sequence encodes CASSRGLQETQYF.

This clone was seen more than once but under ten times. The chain combines TRBV4-1 with TRBJ1-1; 11 nucleotides align to TRBD1. Trimming removed 1 base from V and 3 bases from J; junction bases left unmatched: 16. CDR1 is MGHRA and CDR2 is YSYEKL in the germline V gene. The CDR3 is 20 residues long. This CDR3 reads CASSQVRTGGLGMFDTEAFF. The CDR3 DNA follows: TGCGCCAGCAGCCAAGTCCGGACAGGGGGCTTGGGGATGTTTGACACTGAAGCTTTCTTT.